This T cell receptor (beta chain) was retrieved from a study of T cells after yellow fever vaccination. MiXCR was run by TCRdb on the 5' RACE reads, yielding one entry per CDR3 protein. The data contain hundreds of thousands of distinct CDR3 sequences, roughly a fifth of them singletons. The study, taken as a whole, reports: Booster sampling recovered most clones from primary vaccination (around 97% CD4, over 75% CD8).

This clonotype was seen only a few times. The antigen remains undetermined. This specimen was PBMCs, taken roughly 23 days after the first yellow fever vaccination. The receptor was derived from a man between 18 and 29 years old who received the YFV17D yellow fever vaccine.

The CDR3 spells CASSPTRVTSTDTQYF. As DNA, the CDR3 is TGCGCCAGCAGCCCTACCAGAGTAACTAGCACAGATACGCAGTATTTT. J is TRBJ2-3 and V is TRBV4-3, with D uncertain. V lost 4 bases and J lost 0, with 14 bases in between. CDR1 and CDR2 from the germline V gene are LGHNA and YSLEER. This CDR3 comprises 16 residues.